A single sample gave rise to the 23 T cell receptor beta chains below, sequenced in a study of cytomegalovirus exposure and HLA in healthy donors. PCR amplification relied on 60 Vbeta primers (plus 13 Jbeta primers). Clones were read by immunoSEQ multiplex PCR, and TCRdb kept only the in-frame ones, dropping some. Counted here are 100,000 to 120,000 clones, about 86% occurring once; the ten biggest clones make up about 1.7%. Sequenced: PBMCs. Receptors were obtained from a man in his forties in good health and CMV-seronegative.

The V and J genes are TRBV5-1 and TRBJ1-2, with TRBD1 matching 7 bases. V was pared by 5 bases and J by 7 bases, with 11 bases of the junction left unmatched. Germline V lookup: CDR1 SGHRS, CDR2 YFSETQ. CDR3 length equals 14 residues. CDR3 sequence (DNA): TGCGCCAGCAGTCGAGACAGGGCGTGGGGTGGCTACACCTTC. This gives the protein CASSRDRAWGGYTF. Together with reference TRBV5-1 and TRBJ1-2, the CDR3 gives the full variable domain: KAGVTQTPRYLIKTRGQQVTLSCSPISGHRSVSWYQQTPGQGLQFLFEYFSETQRNKGNFPGRFSGRQFSNSRSEMNVSTLELGDSALYLCASSRDRAWGGYTFGSGTRLTVV.

The table lists this clone with a count of one. V usage is TRBV10-3 and J usage is TRBJ1-1; TRBD1 agrees at 10 bases. This CDR3 spans 13 amino acids. Germline CDR1 ENHRY, CDR2 SYGVKD. Trimming cost V 6 bases and J 4 bases; bases outside gene matches: 2. The DNA of the CDR3 is TGTGCCATCAGGGGGGACAGGGGCACTGAAGCTTTCTTT. Protein product: CAIRGDRGTEAFF.

The sample holds a few counts of this clone. This chain links TRBV6-6 with TRBJ1-5; the D is unclear. The CDR3 extends over 13 amino acids. Germline assignment: CDR1 MNHNY and CDR2 SVGAGI (reference sequence). The V end was cut by 6 bases, the J end by 6 bases, with 12 bases between. CDR3 sequence reads: CASSLVPGQPQHF. DNA of the CDR3: TGTGCCAGCAGCCTAGTCCCTGGTCAGCCCCAGCATTTT.

The chain combines TRBV19 with TRBJ1-1; a possible D gene is TRBD1 (5 bases). Germline CDR1 reads LNHDA; CDR2 reads SQIVND (reference sequence). The CDR3 sequence is 13 residues long. Deletions cut 7 bases from V and 2 bases from J, with 11 bases between. The CDR3 DNA reads as TGTGCCAGTAATACCGACAGAAACACTGAAGCTTTCTTT. Translation gives CASNTDRNTEAFF.

This chain joins TRBV5-1 and TRBJ2-5; D is undetermined. Gene TRBJ2-7 matches the end of the DNA better, so the J call may be wrong. Germline values: CDR1 SGHRS, CDR2 YFSETQ. CDR3 size: 12 residues. CDR3 sequence (DNA): TGCGCCAGCAGCCTTACCGCTTACGAGCAGTACTTC. Its translation is CASSLTAYEQYF.

This clone appeared a few times. V gene TRBV14 combines with J gene TRBJ2-1; 9 bases are shared with TRBD2. The germline V gene has CDR1 SGHDN and CDR2 FVKESK. CDR3 size: 18 residues. The J segment lost 8 bases and the V segment lost 4 bases, leaving 18 bases of the junction unmatched. CDR3 loop: CASSPGLATQLGGDEQFF. CDR3 DNA sequence: TGTGCCAGCAGCCCGGGACTAGCTACCCAGCTGGGTGGGGATGAGCAGTTCTTC.

This chain joins TRBV10-3 and TRBJ1-5; D gene uncertain. The V gene lost 0 bases and the J gene lost 7 bases, with 4 bases spanning the gap. The germline CDR1 and CDR2 sequences are ENHRY and SYGVKD. The CDR3 loop spans 12 amino acids. The chain's CDR3 is CAISESHQPQHF. CDR3 nucleotide sequence: TGTGCCATCAGTGAGTCACACCAGCCCCAGCATTTT.

The J gene is TRBJ2-1, the V gene TRBV7-2; unclear D gene. With 5 bases removed from V and 6 bases from J, the gap between germline ends came to 11 bases. The length of the CDR3 is 13 residues. Germline V gene data show CDR1 as SGHTA and CDR2 as FQGNSA. CDR3 in amino acids: CASSLLFGNEQFF. CDR3 in DNA: TGTGCCAGCAGCCTCCTGTTCGGCAATGAGCAGTTCTTC.

The V and J genes are TRBV18 and TRBJ1-6; no reliable D call. The CDR3 extends over 16 amino acids. Germline loops: CDR1 KGHSH, CDR2 LQKENI. V gave up 3 bases and J gave up 5 bases, with 14 bases separating them. DNA of the CDR3: TGTGCCAGCTCACCCCCGGGTCGCAGCGATAATTCACCCCTCCACTTT. This codes for CASSPPGRSDNSPLHF.

This chain links TRBV19 with TRBJ2-7, with TRBD1 matching over 8 bases. Per germline, CDR1 LNHDA and CDR2 SQIVND (reference sequence). CDR3 size: 15 residues. Trimming at V came to 3 bases and at J to 4 bases, leaving 8 bases not matched to a gene. The CDR3 here is CASSISHRGRYEQYF. As DNA, the CDR3 is TGTGCCAGTAGTATTAGTCACAGGGGGAGGTACGAGCAGTACTTC.

The chain couples TRBV28 to TRBJ1-4; TRBD1 agrees at 9 bases. CDR1 MDHEN and CDR2 SYDVKM come from the germline V gene. The CDR3 covers 16 residues. After removal of 2 bases from V and 4 bases from J, the junction contained 5 bases not matched to a gene. CDR3 amino acids: CASSLTPGQGNEKLFF. The CDR3, as DNA: TGTGCCAGCAGTTTAACCCCGGGACAGGGTAATGAAAAACTGTTTTTT.

The rearrangement joins TRBV19 to TRBJ1-5; TRBD1 matches 7 bases. The CDR3 has 13 amino acids. Germline-derived CDR1 and CDR2 are LNHDA and SQIVND (reference sequence). The trim removed 7 bases at V and 6 bases at J, leaving 6 bases unmatched. Here the CDR3 DNA reads TGTGCCAGTACGGGACAGAACCTTCAGCCCCAGCATTTT. This sequence encodes CASTGQNLQPQHF.

The rearrangement joins TRBV6-6 to TRBJ2-2, with D perhaps TRBD2 (5 bases). Trimming removed 5 bases from V and 0 bases from J, with 10 bases in between. In germline, CDR1 is MNHNY, CDR2 SVGAGI (reference sequence). The CDR3 covers 15 residues. CDR3 sequence reads: CASSAGISNTGELFF. The CDR3 coding sequence is TGTGCCAGCAGTGCCGGGATTTCGAACACCGGGGAGCTGTTTTTT.

This chain connects TRBV6-4 to TRBJ2-1; D gene ambiguous. The CDR3 totals 12 residues. Trimming stripped 10 bases from V and 6 bases from J, with 13 bases between. Germline assignment: CDR1 MRHNA and CDR2 SNTAGT. The CDR3 protein is CATTPKSNEQFF. The CDR3 region has the DNA TGTGCCACCACTCCGAAGTCCAATGAGCAGTTCTTC.

The rearrangement links TRBV6-4 to TRBJ1-1, with a possible D match to TRBD1 (6 bases). Germline loops: CDR1 MRHNA, CDR2 SNTAGT. The CDR3 is 13 amino acids. Trimming took 6 bases from V and 0 from J, leaving 8 bases between them. The CDR3 here is CASRGTLNTEAFF. The CDR3 region has the DNA TGTGCCAGCAGGGGGACACTGAACACTGAAGCTTTCTTT.

The chain couples TRBV7-7 to TRBJ1-4; 8 nucleotides match TRBD1. Trimming removed 5 bases from V and 8 bases from J; junction bases left unmatched: 4. The germline gives CDR1 SSHAT, CDR2 FNYEAQ (reference sequence). CDR3 length: 13 residues. CDR3 coding DNA: TGTGCCAGCAGCCCACGGACAGGGGAAAAACTGTTTTTT. Its translation: CASSPRTGEKLFF. The full variable domain, its missing parts supplied by reference TRBV7-7 and TRBJ1-4, is GAGVSQSPRYKVTKRGQDVTLRCDPISSHATLYWYQQALGQGPEFLTYFNYEAQPDKSGLPSDRFSAERPEGSISTLTIQRTEQRDSAMYRCASSPRTGEKLFFGSGTQLSVL.

This clone was seen only once. This chain connects TRBV5-1 to TRBJ2-3; D ambiguous. V dropped 4 bases and J dropped 6 bases, with 12 bases sitting between them. The CDR3 totals 13 residues. CDR1 SGHRS and CDR2 YFSETQ come from the germline V gene. CDR3 sequence: CASSNPQVDTQYF. The CDR3 DNA sequence: TGCGCCAGCAGCAACCCCCAGGTGGATACGCAGTATTTT.

The chain links TRBV6-5 to TRBJ1-2; possible D gene TRBD1, 5 bases. Germline V gene lookup returns CDR1 MNHEY and CDR2 SVGAGI. V was cut by 5 bases and J by 6 bases, with 16 bases left in between. The CDR3 is made up of 14 amino acids. CDR3 nucleotide sequence: TGTGCCAGCAGTCTCTGGGGGGAAGAGCATGGCTACACCTTC. Encoded protein: CASSLWGEEHGYTF.

This rearrangement joins TRBV7-3 to TRBJ2-2; D remains ambiguous. Germline V gene lookup returns CDR1 SGHTA and CDR2 FQGTGA. Trimming cost V 2 bases and J 1 base, with 14 bases left between them. CDR3 length: 17 residues. This CDR3 reads CASSLVSGYGNTGELFF. CDR3 DNA sequence: TGTGCCAGCAGCTTAGTTTCAGGATACGGGAACACCGGGGAGCTGTTTTTT.

The chain links TRBV4-1 to TRBJ2-2, with D maybe TRBD2 (6 bases). Per the germline V gene, CDR1 is MGHRA and CDR2 is YSYEKL. The CDR3 consists of 16 residues. The ends were cut back, 1 base at V and 7 bases at J, with 16 bases in the middle. Here the CDR3 DNA reads TGCGCCAGCAGCCAAGTAGAGTCTAGCGTTGGCGGGGAGCTGTTTTTT. Its protein product is CASSQVESSVGGELFF.

The gene calls are TRBV19 and TRBJ2-1; TRBD2 is a possible D gene (6 bases). The CDR3 runs 14 residues. Trimming took off 1 base at V and 8 bases at J, with 12 bases between the two ends. CDR1 and CDR2 (germline): LNHDA, SQIVND (reference sequence). CDR3 loop: CASSIAGLSHEQFF. CDR3 DNA sequence: TGTGCCAGTAGTATAGCGGGACTTTCCCATGAGCAGTTCTTC.

The V and J genes are TRBV5-1 and TRBJ1-6; perhaps TRBD1 as D (6 bases). CDR1 SGHRS and CDR2 YFSETQ come from the germline V gene. The CDR3 is 15 residues long. V dropped 4 bases and J dropped 7 bases, with 15 bases sitting between them. In nucleotides, the CDR3 is TGCGCCAGCAGCACGGGACAAAACCACAATTCACCCCTCCACTTT. This encodes CASSTGQNHNSPLHF.

The rearrangement joins TRBV27 to TRBJ1-5; 11 bases agree with TRBD1. The CDR3 length is 16 residues. The J segment lost 6 bases and the V segment lost 4 bases, leaving 8 bases of the junction unmatched. CDR1 MNHEY and CDR2 SMNVEV come from the germline V gene (reference sequence). CDR3 amino acids: CASSSWTGQGVQPQHF. In DNA, the CDR3 is TGTGCCAGCAGTTCCTGGACGGGACAGGGGGTTCAGCCCCAGCATTTT.